The sequence of this TCR beta chain was determined in a study of cytomegalovirus exposure and HLA in healthy donors. Study as a whole: Around four fifths of around 390 genotyped donors fell in the Caucasian-associated ancestry cluster. Study observations and caveats: Analysis was performed later, and it showed HLA-associated TCR beta chains to be more clonally expanded than equally common others. The authors listed some 150 TCR beta chains as cytomegalovirus-associated. One variant, a missense change in DCLRE1C, was linked in a later analysis to TCR beta V- and J-gene trimming.

Note on this clone: Antigen unknown. Other DNA sequences of this sample code for an identical CDR3.

Both 60 Vbeta primers and 13 Jbeta primers went into the PCR. The assay was immunoSEQ multiplex PCR, and TCRdb's table has in-frame clones only and misses some. The data show a few hundred thousand clones, around 80% seen once. Germline V gene data show CDR1 as SGHAT and CDR2 as FQNNGV. V lost 1 base to trimming and J lost 2 bases, with 9 bases between them. CDR3 length equals 14 residues. The source is a woman in her sixties in good health and CMV-seropositive. The sequencing input was PBMCs. The chain uses TRBV11-2 and TRBJ2-7, with D perhaps matching TRBD1 (6 bases). The CDR3 coding sequence is TGTGCCAGCAGCTTAGCGCAGGGGCCCTACGAGCAGTACTTC. Protein: CASSLAQGPYEQYF.